These 26 T cell receptor beta chains came from one sample sequenced in a study of blood T cells in healthy people across ages. A sample-barcoded 5' primer and a J-beta primer mix were used in a second PCR of roughly 6 to 11 cycles. TCRdb ran MiXCR on the 5' RACE reads and lists one entry per CDR3 protein. This table holds roughly 1,500,000 distinct CDR3 sequences, around 36% found once. The sample was blood. These receptors were collected from a woman aged 25 to 39 in good health.

The chain has TRBV5-1 and TRBJ2-5, with 10 bases matching TRBD2. Trimming removed 4 bases from V and 5 bases from J; junction bases left unmatched: 8. Germline assignment: CDR1 SGHRS and CDR2 YFSETQ. The CDR3 loop spans 15 amino acids. CDR3 loop: CASSPAGGSFETQYF. Here the CDR3 DNA reads TGCGCCAGCAGCCCAGCGGGGGGGAGCTTTGAGACCCAGTACTTC. Drawing the rest from reference TRBV5-1 and TRBJ2-5, the complete variable domain is KAGVTQTPRYLIKTRGQQVTLSCSPISGHRSVSWYQQTPGQGLQFLFEYFSETQRNKGNFPGRFSGRQFSNSRSEMNVSTLELGDSALYLCASSPAGGSFETQYFGPGTRLLVL.

This clonotype has at least ten counts. The chain combines TRBV4-2 with TRBJ2-7, with D perhaps matching TRBD2 (6 bases). CDR3 length: 15 residues. The germline gives CDR1 LGHNA, CDR2 YNFKEQ. Trimming cost V 4 bases and J 5 bases, with 18 bases left between them. CDR3 loop: CASSPITGEPNEQYF. CDR3 DNA sequence: TGTGCCAGCAGCCCAATAACGGGAGAACCGAACGAGCAGTACTTC.

The CDR3 region has the DNA TGTGCCAGCAGCCAAGTGCTTTTACAGGGCCCCTACGAGCAGTACTTC. It yields the protein CASSQVLLQGPYEQYF. The V gene is TRBV3-1, the J gene TRBJ2-7, with D possibly matching TRBD1 (6 bases). Germline V gives CDR1 LGHDT, CDR2 YNNKEL (reference sequence). CDR3 length: 16 amino acids. The germline V and J ends were trimmed by 1 base and 2 bases, with 15 bases remaining between them.

The chain joins TRBV7-8 to TRBJ1-2, with D uncertain. Germline lookup yields CDR1 SGHVS and CDR2 FQNEAQ. Between the trimmed V and J ends, which lost 5 bases and 3 bases, there was a span of 16 bases. This CDR3 comprises 15 residues. The CDR3 DNA reads TGTGCCAGCAGCCCGGCGCAGCCCAACCACTATGGCTACACCTTC. Its protein is CASSPAQPNHYGYTF. Drawing the rest from reference TRBV7-8 and TRBJ1-2, the complete variable domain is GAGVSQSPRYKVAKRGQDVALRCDPISGHVSLFWYQQALGQGPEFLTYFQNEAQLDKSGLPSDRFFAERPEGSVSTLKIQRTQQEDSAVYLCASSPAQPNHYGYTFGSGTRLTVV.

V gene TRBV20-1 combines with J gene TRBJ2-3; D unclear. There are 12 residues in the CDR3. CDR1 and CDR2 (germline): DFQATT, SNEGSKA (reference sequence). V was cut by 1 base and J by 6 bases, with 8 bases left in between. The CDR3, as DNA: TGCAGTGCTAGAGGGGCCATGGATACGCAGTATTTT. It specifies CSARGAMDTQYF.

This rearrangement joins TRBV5-1 to TRBJ2-7, with 9 bases aligning to TRBD2. The CDR3 consists of 15 residues. V dropped 3 bases and J dropped 7; count of bases not matched to a gene: 11. Per germline, CDR1 SGHRS and CDR2 YFSETQ. The CDR3 spells CASSWLRGGHYEQYF. CDR3 coding DNA: TGCGCCAGCAGCTGGCTGCGGGGGGGCCATTATGAGCAGTACTTC.

The genes are TRBV10-1 and TRBJ2-3, with 8 bases identical to TRBD2. CDR3 size: 16 residues. CDR1 and CDR2 (germline): WNHNN, SYGVQD (reference sequence). J lost 2 bases, V lost 3 bases, and 7 bases had no gene match. The DNA for the CDR3 is TGCGCCAGCAGTGATCGGGGGGGAGGAAACACAGATACGCAGTATTTT. This sequence encodes CASSDRGGGNTDTQYF.

This clonotype has more than one count but fewer than ten. The chain carries TRBV10-3 and TRBJ2-1; 12 bases agree with TRBD2. CDR1 and CDR2 from the germline V gene are ENHRY and SYGVKD. The CDR3 has 14 amino acids. V lost 6 bases and J lost 9; bases outside the gene matches: 6. Here the CDR3 reads CAISRLAGASEQFF. The DNA for the CDR3 is TGTGCCATCAGCCGACTAGCGGGGGCATCTGAGCAGTTCTTC.

In this sample, this clonotype turned up a few times. This chain links TRBV15 with TRBJ1-2; perhaps TRBD1 as D (5 bases). V was clipped by 0 bases and J by 3 bases, with 8 bases between them. Per the germline V gene, CDR1 is LNHNV and CDR2 is YYDKDF (reference sequence). The CDR3 is 14 amino acids. Written as DNA, the CDR3 is TGTGCCACCAGCAGAGATGGAGGGGACTATGGCTACACCTTC. Its translation: CATSRDGGDYGYTF.

This clonotype has a single count. The chain recombines TRBV4-1 with TRBJ1-1; D call uncertain. Trimming stripped 2 bases from V and 1 base from J, with 11 bases between. Looked up from germline, CDR1 is MGHRA and CDR2 is YSYEKL. This CDR3 is built from 15 residues. CDR3 in DNA: TGCGCCAGCAGCCAAATACAAGCAAGGAACACTGAAGCTTTCTTT. Amino acid sequence: CASSQIQARNTEAFF.

This clonotype was observed at least ten times. CDR3 region: CASSLGTSHHTDTQYF. Here the CDR3 DNA reads TGCGCCAGCAGCCTAGGGACTAGCCACCACACAGATACGCAGTATTTT. The V call is TRBV4-1, the J call TRBJ2-3; 9 bases map to TRBD2. The CDR3 is 16 residues long. Germline V gene data show CDR1 as MGHRA and CDR2 as YSYEKL. V shed 4 bases and J 2 bases; nucleotides not matched to a gene: 7.

This clonotype was seen a handful of times. The CDR3 spells CAIMSTYYNEQFF. The CDR3 DNA reads TGTGCCATCATGTCCACTTACTACAATGAGCAGTTCTTC. The genes are TRBV10-3 and TRBJ2-1; D gene ambiguous. Trimming took 7 bases from V and 3 from J, leaving 10 bases between them. Germline lookup yields CDR1 ENHRY and CDR2 SYGVKD. The CDR3 extends over 13 amino acids.

This clonotype came up a few times. The chain has TRBV6-5 and TRBJ2-2; possibly TRBD1 for D (5 bases). V gave up 6 bases and J gave up 1 base, with 15 bases separating them. The germline V gene encodes CDR1 MNHEY and CDR2 SVGAGI. This CDR3 has 16 amino acids. The CDR3 reads CASSPRPQGNTGELFF. The CDR3 region has the DNA TGTGCCAGCAGCCCTCGGCCCCAGGGGAACACCGGGGAGCTGTTTTTT.

In its sample, this clonotype was seen many times. V is TRBV29-1 and J is TRBJ2-1; 8 nucleotides line up with TRBD1. The germline V gene has CDR1 SQVTM and CDR2 ANQGSEA. The CDR3 covers 14 residues. J was trimmed by 3 bases and V by 6 bases; bases with no gene match: 7. The CDR3 DNA follows: TGCAGCGTAAGCGACAGGGGCTTCTACAATGAGCAGTTCTTC. Its translation: CSVSDRGFYNEQFF.

The chain combines TRBV7-3 with TRBJ2-4; D not certain. Trimming removed 1 base at V and 15 bases at J, with 13 bases between. This CDR3 contains 12 residues. Germline V lookup: CDR1 SGHTA, CDR2 FQGTGA. CDR3 DNA: TGTGCCAGCAGCTTAAACCCCCCCCCGTGGTACTTC. Amino acids: CASSLNPPPWYF.

This clonotype has more than one count but fewer than ten. The chain combines TRBV30 with TRBJ1-2; D gene unclear. CDR3 length: 13 amino acids. V gave up 0 bases and J gave up 4 bases, with 9 bases separating them. The germline CDR1 and CDR2 sequences are GTSNPN and SVGIG (reference sequence). The CDR3 coding sequence is TGTGCCTGGAGTGTTTCAGGATCCTATGGCTACACCTTC. Translated, it gives CAWSVSGSYGYTF.

A few counts support this clonotype. The V gene is TRBV5-1, the J gene TRBJ2-3; no definite D call. The CDR3 runs 14 residues. The germline gives CDR1 SGHRS, CDR2 YFSETQ. The germline V and J ends were trimmed by 4 bases and 2 bases, with 11 bases remaining between them. As DNA, the CDR3 is TGCGCCAGCAGCATTAGTCCGCTCACAGATACGCAGTATTTT. This gives the protein CASSISPLTDTQYF.

This clonotype was observed a handful of times. The chain carries TRBV21-1 and TRBJ2-1. TRBV21-1 counts as a pseudogene. This CDR3 has 14 amino acids. Written as DNA, the CDR3 is TGTGCCAGCAGCAAAGCCCACACCTACAATGAGCAGTTCTTC. It translates to CASSKAHTYNEQFF.

This clonotype was picked up a small number of times. The chain employs TRBV4-1 and TRBJ2-1; 7 bases are shared with TRBD2. Germline V lookup: CDR1 MGHRA, CDR2 YSYEKL. The CDR3 length is 13 residues. The V gene end was trimmed by 2 bases and the J gene end by 8 bases; junction bases not matched to a gene: 3. CDR3 DNA: TGCGCCAGCAGCCAAAGCGCGGGAGATGAGCAGTTCTTC. Translation gives CASSQSAGDEQFF.

J is TRBJ1-1 and V is TRBV6-1, with unresolved D. V was shortened by 4 bases and J by 1 base, with 10 bases between the two germline ends. CDR3 length equals 14 residues. CDR1 is MNHNS and CDR2 is SASEGT in the germline V gene. The CDR3, as DNA: TGTGCCAGCAGTGCTTGGGCACCGAACACTGAAGCTTTCTTT. It is translated as CASSAWAPNTEAFF.

This rearrangement joins TRBV7-6 to TRBJ2-6; 11 bases are shared with TRBD1. The germline V gene encodes CDR1 SGHVS and CDR2 FNYEAQ. This CDR3 comprises 20 residues. The ends lost 1 base at V and 1 base at J; junction bases unmatched: 9. CDR3 DNA: TGTGCCAGCAGCTTAGAGAGTGGTGGACAGGGGGCTTCTGGGGCCAACGTCCTGACTTTC. Protein product: CASSLESGGQGASGANVLTF.

Only a few counts were recorded for this clonotype. The chain employs TRBV12-3 or TRBV12-4 and TRBJ1-5, with D possibly being TRBD1 (6 bases). V lost 6 bases and J 2 bases, leaving 14 bases between the germline ends. The CDR3 spans 15 residues. This CDR3 is CASSLQGEGNQPQHF. Written as DNA, the CDR3 is TGTGCCAGCAGCCTACAGGGAGAGGGCAATCAGCCCCAGCATTTT.

V is TRBV6-5 and J is TRBJ2-1; D possibly corresponds to TRBD2 (7 bases). V lost 8 bases and J lost 5, with 22 bases in between. CDR3 length equals 16 residues. Germline assignment: CDR1 MNHEY and CDR2 SVGAGI. CDR3 sequence: CASGLYYGGPNNEQFF. The CDR3 nucleotides are TGTGCCAGCGGCCTGTATTACGGGGGGCCCAACAATGAGCAGTTCTTC.

The chain recombines TRBV5-1 with TRBJ1-1; D might be TRBD1 (5 bases). Trimming removed 4 bases from V and 6 bases from J, with 7 bases in between. The germline V gene encodes CDR1 SGHRS and CDR2 YFSETQ. CDR3 length: 11 amino acids. CDR3 DNA: TGCGCCAGCAGCGGGGGGTCTGAAGCTTTCTTT. Translating it yields CASSGGSEAFF.

In this sample, this clonotype turned up a few times. V usage is TRBV28 and J usage is TRBJ2-3; D gene ambiguous. V lost 4 bases and J lost 2, with 10 bases in between. Germline CDR1 reads MDHEN; CDR2 reads SYDVKM. This CDR3 contains 14 residues. CDR3 coding DNA: TGTGCCAGCAGTTCCGCCGACCACACAGATACGCAGTATTTT. This codes for CASSSADHTDTQYF.

This clonotype has ten or more counts. This chain connects TRBV20-1 to TRBJ2-5, with TRBD2 identical over 11 bases. Germline CDR1 DFQATT, CDR2 SNEGSKA (reference sequence). V lost 0 bases to trimming and J lost 4 bases; unmatched junction nucleotides: 7. The CDR3 has 16 amino acids. DNA of the CDR3: TGCAGTGCTAGAGACCTGGGACTAGCGGCAGCAGAGACCCAGTACTTC. This sequence encodes CSARDLGLAAAETQYF.